This TCR beta chain emerged from a study of cytomegalovirus exposure and HLA in healthy donors. Study-wide results and limits: TCR beta V segments were, for the most part, productive about 90% or about 30% of the time in an earlier analysis. Most likely, a cluster of highly shared sequence variants arose as a sequencing artifact.

With regard to this clone: Its antigen is not known.

Primers for the PCR totalled 60 Vbeta and 13 Jbeta. Libraries were prepared by immunoSEQ multiplex PCR; TCRdb keeps only in-frame clonotypes and omits some of them. The data contain about 200,000 clones, 70% of them singletons. The sample was PBMCs. This TCR was sampled from a man aged 40-49 years in good health and CMV-seropositive.

The DNA for the CDR3 is TGCGCCAGCAGCTCCTGGACAGGTCCTAACTATGGCTACACCTTC. Translation: CASSSWTGPNYGYTF. The chain couples TRBV5-1 to TRBJ1-2, with TRBD1 matching 7 bases. The CDR3 consists of 15 residues. The V segment lost 3 bases and the J segment 0 bases; nucleotides outside the gene matches: 5. Germline V gene data show CDR1 as SGHRS and CDR2 as YFSETQ.